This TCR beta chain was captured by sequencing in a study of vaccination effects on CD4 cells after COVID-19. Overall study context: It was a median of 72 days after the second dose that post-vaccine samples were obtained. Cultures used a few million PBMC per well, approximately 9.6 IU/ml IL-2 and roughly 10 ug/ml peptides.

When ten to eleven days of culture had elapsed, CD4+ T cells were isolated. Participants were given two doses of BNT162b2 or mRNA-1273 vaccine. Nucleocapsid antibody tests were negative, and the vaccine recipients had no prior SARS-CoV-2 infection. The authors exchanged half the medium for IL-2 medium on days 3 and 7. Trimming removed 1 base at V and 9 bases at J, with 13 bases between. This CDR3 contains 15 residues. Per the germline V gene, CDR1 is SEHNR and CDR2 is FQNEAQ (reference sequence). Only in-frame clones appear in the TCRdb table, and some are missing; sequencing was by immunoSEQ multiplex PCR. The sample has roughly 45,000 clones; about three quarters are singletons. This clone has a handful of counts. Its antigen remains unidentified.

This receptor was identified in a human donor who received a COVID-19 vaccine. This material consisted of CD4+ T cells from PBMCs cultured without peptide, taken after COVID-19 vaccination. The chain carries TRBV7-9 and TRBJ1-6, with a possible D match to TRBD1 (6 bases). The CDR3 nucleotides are TGTGCCAGCAGCTTAGGTCAGGGGTCGGGTTCACCCCTCCACTTT. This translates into CASSLGQGSGSPLHF.